This section outlines one T cell receptor beta chain sequence together with its context. Antigen specificity is unknown. Those with hyperthyroidism were 18 to 65 years old, newly diagnosed, and ill for under 2 months. Diagnoses were established using clinical symptoms, serum thyroxine and TRAb, thyroid ultrasound and orbital computed tomography. The CDR3 runs 13 residues. Germline CDR1 LNHDA, CDR2 SQIVND (reference sequence). V was clipped by 6 bases and J by 8 bases, with 16 bases between them. Amplification of TCR beta CDR3 regions was performed using RNA transcripts as template. HTBI primers were used for first-round RT-PCR of the TCR CDR3. TCRdb re-analysed the multiplex PCR reads in MiXCR, keeping a single row per CDR3 protein. The sample holds some 690,000 distinct CDR3 sequences; roughly a sixth are singletons and the top ten take about 16%. This specimen belongs to a study of T cells in Graves' hyperthyroidism and ophthalmopathy. Study information: Pretreatment peripheral blood was obtained at initial diagnosis.

Regarding the study as a whole: Most thyroid clonotypes expanded above 0.001 were also detected in blood.

The receptor was isolated from a man aged 50 to 60 with Graves' hyperthyroidism. Sequenced sample: blood. The genes are TRBV19 and TRBJ1-2, with D perhaps TRBD1 (5 bases). The CDR3 bases are TGTGCCAGTAGAGCCGACAGATTAGACGGCTACACCTTC. Translation: CASRADRLDGYTF.